Following are 30 T cell receptor beta chains from one sample sequenced in a study of cytomegalovirus exposure and HLA in healthy donors. Only in-frame clones appear in the TCRdb table, and some are missing; sequencing was by immunoSEQ multiplex PCR. Of 130,000 or so clones listed, under 90% are singletons. Input material: PBMCs. All receptors derive from a woman in her 30s in good health and CMV-seronegative.

The chain is built from TRBV7-9 and TRBJ1-5; weak D call: TRBD1 (5 bases). The germline CDR1 and CDR2 sequences are SEHNR and FQNEAQ (reference sequence). V dropped 4 bases and J dropped 6 bases, with 22 bases sitting between them. This CDR3 is 17 amino acids long. CDR3 nucleotides: TGTGCCAGCAGCTACGCTCGGGGGACCTCCAGAGGTCAGCCCCAGCATTTT. Protein product: CASSYARGTSRGQPQHF.

The chain has TRBV7-6 and TRBJ2-1; 9 bases are shared with TRBD2. Germline V gene sequence: CDR1 SGHVS, CDR2 FNYEAQ. The CDR3 totals 19 residues. V was clipped by 1 base and J by 2 bases; unmatched bases: 12. The CDR3 protein is CASSLGSASGDPPYNEQFF. The CDR3, as DNA: TGTGCCAGCAGCTTAGGATCGGCTAGCGGGGACCCGCCCTACAATGAGCAGTTCTTC.

The V gene is TRBV4-1, the J gene TRBJ2-3, with a weak D call TRBD1 (5 bases). The V gene's germline CDR1 is MGHRA and CDR2 YSYEKL. V gave up 3 bases and J gave up 6 bases, with 16 bases separating them. The CDR3 contains 15 residues. The DNA for the CDR3 is TGCGCCAGCAGCCAGGGCGACAAGGGGCAGGATACGCAGTATTTT. Translated, it gives CASSQGDKGQDTQYF.

V usage is TRBV5-5 and J usage is TRBJ2-5, with D uncertain. V was pared by 4 bases and J by 2 bases, with 12 bases between. CDR1 and CDR2 (germline): SGHKS, YYEKEE (reference sequence). The CDR3 has 14 amino acids. For the CDR3, the DNA is TGTGCCAGCAGCCCTAGATTATTTCAAGAGACCCAGTACTTC. Residues: CASSPRLFQETQYF.

This clone has a handful of counts. The rearrangement uses TRBV15 and TRBJ1-6; TRBD1 might be the D (5 bases). There are 14 residues in the CDR3. Germline CDR1 reads LNHNV; CDR2 reads YYDKDF (reference sequence). Deletions cut 4 bases from V and 9 bases from J, with 13 bases between. The CDR3 spells CATSTTGSGSPLHF. CDR3 nucleotides: TGTGCCACCAGCACAACAGGATCCGGTTCACCCCTCCACTTT.

The chain employs TRBV7-9 and TRBJ1-2, with 7 bases identical to TRBD1. Germline values: CDR1 SEHNR, CDR2 FQNEAQ (reference sequence). The CDR3 is 13 residues long. The trim removed 4 bases at V and 6 bases at J, leaving 5 bases unmatched. CDR3 coding DNA: TGTGCCAGCAGCTCGACAGGGAGAAATGGCTACACCTTC. The encoded protein is CASSSTGRNGYTF.

The V call is TRBV6-5, the J call TRBJ1-4; D might be TRBD1 (5 bases). The V end was cut by 4 bases, the J end by 0 bases, with 12 bases between. Germline-derived CDR1 and CDR2 are MNHEY and SVGAGI. The CDR3 sequence is 16 residues long. CDR3 coding DNA: TGTGCCAGCAGTTTCCTACAGGCCGCAACTAATGAAAAACTGTTTTTT. Protein product: CASSFLQAATNEKLFF.

This clone was recorded once. The chain links TRBV5-1 to TRBJ1-4; D unresolved. Between the trimmed V and J ends, which lost 4 bases and 4 bases, there was a span of 8 bases. CDR3 size: 13 residues. Germline V gives CDR1 SGHRS, CDR2 YFSETQ. The CDR3 loop reads CASSMELNEKLFF. The CDR3, as DNA: TGCGCCAGCAGCATGGAGCTTAATGAAAAACTGTTTTTT.

The chain is built from TRBV12-5 and TRBJ1-5; 7 bases fit TRBD1. CDR1 and CDR2 (germline): LGHNT, FRNRAP. J gave up 6 bases and V 0 bases, and 8 bases lay outside the gene matches. This CDR3 spans 16 amino acids. CDR3 in amino acids: CASGLVLGGRSQPQHF. CDR3 coding DNA: TGTGCTAGTGGTTTGGTACTAGGGGGCAGAAGTCAGCCCCAGCATTTT.

This clone was observed a handful of times. The rearrangement joins TRBV6-1 to TRBJ1-1; 10 bases line up with TRBD1. The CDR3 is 14 residues long. Germline trimming cut 1 base from V and 4 bases from J; bases unmatched to any gene: 0. Germline V gene sequence: CDR1 MNHNS, CDR2 SASEGT. The CDR3 nucleotides read TGTGCCAGCAGTGAAGGGACAGGGGGCACTGAAGCTTTCTTT. It translates to CASSEGTGGTEAFF.

The chain has TRBV4-1 and TRBJ2-1, with 10 bases fitting TRBD2. The trim removed 1 base at V and 4 bases at J, leaving 10 bases unmatched. The CDR3 loop spans 18 amino acids. Germline CDR1 is MGHRA and CDR2 is YSYEKL. The CDR3 reads CASSQVDLGLAVYNEQFF. CDR3 nucleotides: TGCGCCAGCAGCCAAGTCGACCTCGGACTAGCGGTGTACAATGAGCAGTTCTTC.

The J gene is TRBJ2-2, the V gene TRBV28; no definite D call. V was trimmed by 2 bases and J by 7 bases, leaving 17 bases between them. Germline V CDR1 and CDR2: MDHEN, SYDVKM. This CDR3 has 16 amino acids. The CDR3 sequence is CASSLTRSGRGGELFF. The CDR3 coding sequence is TGTGCCAGCAGTTTAACTCGGTCCGGTCGCGGCGGGGAGCTGTTTTTT.

The V and J genes are TRBV2 and TRBJ1-1; the D is unclear. Trimming shortened V by 7 bases and J by 4 bases, and 16 bases separated the two germline ends. Germline values: CDR1 SNHLY, CDR2 FYNNEI. The CDR3 is 14 residues long. This CDR3 is CASNLFTRGTEAFF. In DNA form, the CDR3 reads TGTGCCAGCAACCTATTCACCCGGGGCACTGAAGCTTTCTTT. Variable domain in full (rest from reference TRBV2 and TRBJ1-1): EPEVTQTPSHQVTQMGQEVILRCVPISNHLYFYWYRQILGQKVEFLVSFYNNEISEKSEIFDDQFSVERPDGSNFTLKIRSTKLEDSAMYFCASNLFTRGTEAFFGQGTRLTVV.

The chain uses TRBV9 and TRBJ2-4, with 7 bases fitting TRBD1. Germline V gene data show CDR1 as SGDLS and CDR2 as YYNGEE. The CDR3 extends over 14 amino acids. J was trimmed by 6 bases and V by 4 bases; bases with no gene match: 7. The CDR3 region has the DNA TGTGCCAGCAGCAAACAGGGGTCCTCAAACATTCAGTACTTC. It specifies CASSKQGSSNIQYF.

This clone was seen ten or more times. The rearrangement joins TRBV7-8 to TRBJ1-5; TRBD1 matches at 8 bases. The CDR3 is 15 amino acids. The junction had 10 bases not matched to a gene; V was cut back by 5 bases and J by 7 bases. The V gene's germline CDR1 is SGHVS and CDR2 FQNEAQ. The CDR3 loop reads CASSQNQGATQPQHF. The CDR3 DNA reads as TGTGCCAGCAGCCAAAATCAGGGGGCGACCCAGCCCCAGCATTTT.

The chain recombines TRBV13 with TRBJ1-2; 10 bases are a match to TRBD1. The CDR3 totals 17 residues. Looked up from germline, CDR1 is PRHDT and CDR2 is FYEKMQ (reference sequence). V was clipped by 4 bases and J by 8 bases; unmatched bases: 16. Here the CDR3 reads CASSSPGQGPQIGGYTF. The CDR3 DNA follows: TGTGCCAGCAGCTCACCGGGACAGGGGCCCCAAATCGGCGGCTACACCTTC.

J is TRBJ2-1 and V is TRBV7-2; the D gene is possibly TRBD2 (7 bases). The germline CDR1 and CDR2 sequences are SGHTA and FQGNSA. The CDR3 spans 14 residues. Deletions cut 3 bases from V and 4 bases from J, with 10 bases between. The CDR3 protein is CASSFAGAYNEQFF. CDR3 DNA sequence: TGTGCCAGCAGCTTCGCGGGGGCGTACAATGAGCAGTTCTTC.

The rearrangement links TRBV14 to TRBJ2-2, with unresolved D. Germline values: CDR1 SGHDN, CDR2 FVKESK. This CDR3 is 17 amino acids long. Trimming shortened V by 2 bases and J by 0 bases, and 13 bases separated the two germline ends. Here the CDR3 reads CASSQHVGLANTGELFF. The CDR3 coding sequence is TGTGCCAGCAGCCAACATGTGGGCTTAGCGAACACCGGGGAGCTGTTTTTT.

The CDR3 sequence: CASSSHRDSNQPQHF. In DNA, the CDR3 is TGTGCCAGCAGTTCCCACAGGGACAGCAATCAGCCCCAGCATTTT. The chain combines TRBV27 with TRBJ1-5, with D perhaps matching TRBD1 (6 bases). This CDR3 comprises 15 residues. CDR1 is MNHEY and CDR2 is SMNVEV in the germline V gene (reference sequence). V lost 4 bases to trimming and J lost 1 base, with 11 bases between them.

This chain links TRBV12-5 with TRBJ1-4; no definite D call. Trimming cost V 5 bases and J 0 bases, with 19 bases left between them. Germline values: CDR1 LGHNT, CDR2 FRNRAP. This CDR3 is 18 amino acids long. CDR3 amino acids: CASGPWIHSGATNEKLFF. The CDR3 DNA reads TGTGCTAGTGGTCCTTGGATCCACAGCGGCGCAACTAATGAAAAACTGTTTTTT.

This sequence joins TRBV11-2 and TRBJ1-4; D is unclear. This CDR3 spans 13 amino acids. Deletions cut 6 bases from V and 4 bases from J, with 9 bases between. CDR1 SGHAT and CDR2 FQNNGV come from the germline V gene. DNA of the CDR3: TGTGCCAGCAGTGCGGGTCTTAATGAAAAACTGTTTTTT. Its translation is CASSAGLNEKLFF.

This clone appeared a single time. The rearrangement joins TRBV18 to TRBJ2-7, with D maybe TRBD1 (5 bases). Germline V lookup: CDR1 KGHSH, CDR2 LQKENI. The V end was cut by 6 bases, the J end by 4 bases, with 10 bases between. The CDR3 extends over 12 amino acids. The CDR3 sequence: CASSQGGYEQYF. In DNA form, the CDR3 reads TGTGCCAGCTCGCAGGGTGGATACGAGCAGTACTTC.

V and J are TRBV7-2 and TRBJ2-7, with 9 positions matching TRBD2. CDR1 and CDR2 from the germline V gene are SGHTA and FQGNSA. The CDR3 runs 15 residues. Trimming at V came to 5 bases and at J to 0 bases, leaving 5 bases not matched to a gene. This CDR3 reads CASSLSGGSSYEQYF. Here the CDR3 DNA reads TGTGCCAGCAGCCTCAGCGGGGGGAGCTCCTACGAGCAGTACTTC. Full variable domain (remainder filled in from reference TRBV7-2 and TRBJ2-7): GAGVSQSPSNKVTEKGKDVELRCDPISGHTALYWYRQSLGQGLEFLIYFQGNSAPDKSGLPSDRFSAERTGGSVSTLTIQRTQQEDSAVYLCASSLSGGSSYEQYFGPGTRLTVT.

This chain uses TRBV6-1 with TRBJ1-2; 7 positions match TRBD1. V lost 6 bases to trimming and J lost 8 bases; unmatched junction nucleotides: 9. The CDR3 consists of 13 residues. The germline CDR1 and CDR2 sequences are MNHNS and SASEGT. For the CDR3, the DNA is TGTGCCAGCAGGGCTCCCGGGACAGCGGGCTACACCTTC. Translated, it gives CASRAPGTAGYTF.

This clone was seen a single time. The chain uses TRBV29-1 and TRBJ2-7; 9 positions agree with TRBD1. The germline CDR1 and CDR2 sequences are SQVTM and ANQGSEA. The CDR3 totals 13 residues. V lost 6 bases to trimming and J lost 5 bases; unmatched junction nucleotides: 8. The CDR3 DNA is TGCAGCGTAACGGACAGGGGAATCCACGAGCAGTACTTC. This codes for CSVTDRGIHEQYF.

The chain recombines TRBV7-7 with TRBJ2-1, with TRBD1 as a possible D gene (5 bases). The CDR3 extends over 14 amino acids. CDR1 SSHAT and CDR2 FNYEAQ come from the germline V gene (reference sequence). Trimming shortened V by 6 bases and J by 10 bases, and 19 bases separated the two germline ends. The CDR3 region has the DNA TGTGCCAGCAGTATAAGCAGGGCGGTTAGGGAGCAGTTCTTC. Translated: CASSISRAVREQFF.

The gene calls are TRBV27 and TRBJ1-5; 12 bases line up with TRBD1. The CDR3 is 18 amino acids. With V trimmed by 6 bases and J by 2 bases, 11 bases remained unmatched. Per the germline V gene, CDR1 is MNHEY and CDR2 is SMNVEV (reference sequence). The CDR3 protein is CASSSGTGGEWGNQPQHF. The CDR3 DNA sequence: TGTGCCAGCAGCTCCGGGACAGGGGGCGAGTGGGGCAATCAGCCCCAGCATTTT.

The chain joins TRBV29-1 to TRBJ1-5; 7 bases line up with TRBD1. The CDR3 is 13 amino acids. The ends lost 7 bases at V and 5 bases at J; junction bases unmatched: 8. The germline V gene encodes CDR1 SQVTM and CDR2 ANQGSEA. This chain's CDR3 is CSDHDRVYQPQHF. The CDR3, as DNA: TGCAGCGATCACGACAGGGTTTATCAGCCCCAGCATTTT.

This chain connects TRBV6-6 to TRBJ1-6; TRBD1 might be the D (6 bases). The CDR3 spans 15 residues. The V end lost 6 bases, the J end lost 7 bases, and 16 bases lay between the germline ends. The germline gives CDR1 MNHNY, CDR2 SVGAGI (reference sequence). The CDR3 here is CASRISGGGNSPLHF. The CDR3 DNA is TGTGCCAGCAGGATTAGTGGGGGGGGCAATTCACCCCTCCACTTT.

The chain has TRBV9 and TRBJ1-4; TRBD1 matches 7 bases. V was clipped by 3 bases and J by 10 bases; unmatched bases: 15. This CDR3 spans 16 amino acids. Looked up from germline, CDR1 is SGDLS and CDR2 is YYNGEE. For the CDR3, the DNA is TGTGCCAGCAGCGGAACAGGGGACATGGCCACTGGAAAACTGTTTTTT. As protein: CASSGTGDMATGKLFF.